These 23 T cell receptor beta chains share one sample of origin, sequenced in a study of T cell responses to AZD1222 COVID-19 vaccine. This table comes from immunoSEQ multiplex PCR, and its TCRdb copy is limited to in-frame clones, with some not included. The sample shows more than 110,000 clones, 85% to 95% of them seen only once. The input for sequencing was peripheral blood, taken on day 0 of AZD1222 vaccination. Receptor source: an adult in good health.

The chain combines TRBV11-3 with TRBJ2-3; no reliable D call. Germline V CDR1 and CDR2: SGHNT, YENEEA. CDR3 length: 12 residues. V lost 3 bases and J lost 6, with 7 bases in between. This CDR3 reads CASSFVGDTQYF. Here the CDR3 DNA reads TGTGCCAGCAGCTTCGTGGGGGATACGCAGTATTTT. Full variable domain (rest looked up from reference TRBV11-3 and TRBJ2-3): EAGVVQSPRYKIIEKKQPVAFWCNPISGHNTLYWYLQNLGQGPELLIRYENEEAVDDSQLPKDRFSAERLKGVDSTLKIQPAELGDSAVYLCASSFVGDTQYFGPGTRLTVL.

The rearrangement uses TRBV29-1 and TRBJ2-2, with 8 bases identical to TRBD1. The V and J ends lost 3 bases and 3 bases, in that order; junction bases with no gene match: 3. This CDR3 has 14 amino acids. Germline lookup yields CDR1 SQVTM and CDR2 ANQGSEA. CDR3 bases: TGCAGCGTTGATGTCAGGGGGCACACCGGGGAGCTGTTTTTT. Protein sequence: CSVDVRGHTGELFF.

J is TRBJ1-5 and V is TRBV21-1. TRBV21-1 is deemed a pseudogene. This CDR3 region has 18 residues. CDR3 sequence: CASSKGTGWSRIGQPQHF. The CDR3 DNA reads as TGTGCCAGCAGCAAAGGGACTGGCTGGAGTAGGATAGGTCAGCCCCAGCATTTT.

Points on this clone: Distinct nucleotide sequences in the sample also encode this CDR3. The DNA of the CDR3 is TGTGCCAGCAGCCCGAGTGGAAACACCATATATTTT. This codes for CASSPSGNTIYF. V is TRBV3-1 (or the pseudogene TRBV3-2) and J is TRBJ1-3; D unresolved. The CDR3 runs to 12 residues. Germline V gene lookup returns CDR1 LGHDT and CDR2 YNNKEL (reference sequence). Trimming took off 4 bases at V and 3 bases at J, with 4 bases between the two ends.

This chain uses TRBV5-5 with TRBJ2-1, with 13 bases matching TRBD2. Trimming cost V 4 bases and J 7 bases; bases outside gene matches: 5. CDR3 length: 15 residues. CDR1 SGHKS and CDR2 YYEKEE come from the germline V gene (reference sequence). CDR3 nucleotides: TGTGCCAGCAGCACTAGCGGGGGGGCTATGAATGAGCAGTTCTTC. Amino acid sequence: CASSTSGGAMNEQFF.

The gene calls are TRBV12-5 and TRBJ2-2; no clear D gene. The germline V gene has CDR1 LGHNT and CDR2 FRNRAP. The ends were cut back, 3 bases at V and 0 bases at J, with 17 bases in the middle. There are 18 residues in the CDR3. The CDR3 spells CASGLWDWAYANTGELFF. CDR3 nucleotide sequence: TGTGCTAGTGGTTTATGGGATTGGGCGTACGCGAACACCGGGGAGCTGTTTTTT.

The DNA for the CDR3 is TGTGCCAGCAGCTTAGGCTGGAAGACCGACGACCGAGAGACCCAGTACTTC. This sequence encodes CASSLGWKTDDRETQYF. The chain combines TRBV7-2 with TRBJ2-5, with D uncertain. CDR1 is SGHTA, CDR2 FQGNSA, per germline. This CDR3 has 17 amino acids. Trimming took off 1 base at V and 4 bases at J, with 19 bases between the two ends.

This clone was picked up a small number of times. The chain carries TRBV7-8 and TRBJ1-2, with D possibly TRBD1 on 6 matching bases. CDR1 and CDR2 (germline): SGHVS, FQNEAQ. V lost 1 base to trimming and J lost 2 bases, with 8 bases between them. CDR3 length: 14 residues. The CDR3 loop reads CASSLDRVNYGYTF. The CDR3, as DNA: TGTGCCAGCAGCTTAGACAGGGTAAACTATGGCTACACCTTC. Looking up the rest from reference TRBV7-8 and TRBJ1-2 gives the full variable domain: GAGVSQSPRYKVAKRGQDVALRCDPISGHVSLFWYQQALGQGPEFLTYFQNEAQLDKSGLPSDRFFAERPEGSVSTLKIQRTQQEDSAVYLCASSLDRVNYGYTFGSGTRLTVV.

CDR3 protein: CASSHKGLANYNEQFF. In DNA form, the CDR3 reads TGTGCCAGCAGCCACAAAGGACTAGCGAATTACAATGAGCAGTTCTTC. V usage is TRBV14 and J usage is TRBJ2-1; TRBD2 matches at 9 bases. This CDR3 has 16 amino acids. Germline CDR1 reads SGHDN; CDR2 reads FVKESK. Unmatched junction bases numbered 7, after V lost 3 bases and J lost 4 bases.

The chain recombines TRBV7-8 with TRBJ1-2, with D hard to call. V lost 5 bases and J 5 bases, leaving 18 bases between the germline ends. The CDR3 sequence is 15 residues long. CDR1 is SGHVS, CDR2 FQNEAQ, per germline. CDR3 sequence: CASSPTSVSPYGYTF. The CDR3 DNA is TGTGCCAGCAGCCCTACCTCGGTCTCTCCTTATGGCTACACCTTC.

The chain is built from TRBV7-2 and TRBJ2-1; D might be TRBD1 or TRBD2, each matching 5 bases. The CDR3 length is 15 residues. Germline CDR1 SGHTA, CDR2 FQGNSA. Trimming removed 3 bases from V and 2 bases from J, with 11 bases in between. CDR3 DNA: TGTGCCAGCAGCTTCGGGACCGACCCCTACAATGAGCAGTTCTTC. Its protein product is CASSFGTDPYNEQFF. The entire variable domain, with the rest obtained from reference TRBV7-2 and TRBJ2-1, is as follows: GAGVSQSPSNKVTEKGKDVELRCDPISGHTALYWYRQSLGQGLEFLIYFQGNSAPDKSGLPSDRFSAERTGGSVSTLTIQRTQQEDSAVYLCASSFGTDPYNEQFFGPGTRLTVL.

The rearrangement uses TRBV27 and TRBJ1-1; D might be TRBD1 (5 bases). The CDR3 contains 13 residues. V was clipped by 2 bases and J by 3 bases, with 7 bases between them. Germline CDR1 reads MNHEY; CDR2 reads SMNVEV (reference sequence). The CDR3 DNA reads as TGTGCCAGCAGTTTAGCAGGGTACACTGAAGCTTTCTTT. Its translation is CASSLAGYTEAFF.

The chain joins TRBV5-8 to TRBJ1-1; unclear D gene. Between the trimmed V and J ends, which lost 1 base and 1 base, there was a span of 14 bases. This CDR3 contains 16 residues. Germline V gene sequence: CDR1 SGHTS, CDR2 YDEGEE. The CDR3 is CASSLWASGWNTEAFF. CDR3 DNA: TGTGCCAGCAGCTTGTGGGCGAGCGGGTGGAACACTGAAGCTTTCTTT.

The genes are TRBV19 and TRBJ2-7, with no clear D. The CDR3 runs 14 residues. Deletions cut 5 bases from V and 0 bases from J, with 11 bases between. CDR1 LNHDA and CDR2 SQIVND come from the germline V gene (reference sequence). CDR3 DNA: TGTGCCAGTAGTCCTCAGAGTTTCTCCTACGAGCAGTACTTC. Translated, it gives CASSPQSFSYEQYF.

The chain couples TRBV28 to TRBJ1-2, with D maybe TRBD1 (5 bases). This CDR3 spans 13 amino acids. Germline V gives CDR1 MDHEN, CDR2 SYDVKM. Trimming stripped 6 bases from V and 6 bases from J, with 14 bases between. CDR3: CASREQERDGYTF. In DNA, the CDR3 is TGTGCCAGCAGGGAACAGGAGAGGGATGGCTACACCTTC.

This rearrangement joins TRBV11-3 to TRBJ1-1; maybe TRBD1 (5 bases). The ends were cut back, 5 bases at V and 1 base at J, with 8 bases in the middle. The CDR3 runs 13 residues. The V gene's germline CDR1 is SGHNT and CDR2 YENEEA. The CDR3 protein is CASSDGQNTEAFF. DNA for the CDR3: TGTGCCAGCAGCGATGGACAGAACACTGAAGCTTTCTTT.

The chain employs TRBV7-9 and TRBJ2-3; TRBD1 matches 7 bases. Germline lookup yields CDR1 SEHNR and CDR2 FQNEAQ (reference sequence). The CDR3 loop spans 13 amino acids. The ends lost 4 bases at V and 4 bases at J; junction bases unmatched: 2. CDR3 sequence: CASSSDRPDTQYF. The CDR3 DNA follows: TGTGCCAGCAGCTCGGACAGGCCAGATACGCAGTATTTT.

V usage is TRBV28 and J usage is TRBJ1-5; 7 nucleotides match TRBD1. The CDR3 is 15 residues long. V trimming: 5 bases; J trimming: 2 bases; junction bases outside the gene matches: 6. Germline V CDR1 and CDR2: MDHEN, SYDVKM. The CDR3: CASSPSDRGNQPQHF. CDR3 in DNA: TGTGCCAGCAGTCCCTCAGACAGGGGCAATCAGCCCCAGCATTTT. Supplemented by reference TRBV28 and TRBJ1-5, the full variable domain reads DVKVTQSSRYLVKRTGEKVFLECVQDMDHENMFWYRQDPGLGLRLIYFSYDVKMKEKGDIPEGYSVSREKKERFSLILESASTNQTSMYLCASSPSDRGNQPQHFGDGTRLSIL.

V gene TRBV29-1 combines with J gene TRBJ2-7; D might be TRBD1 (5 bases). The V and J ends lost 6 bases and 2 bases respectively, with 11 bases between them. CDR3 length equals 12 residues. Per germline, CDR1 SQVTM and CDR2 ANQGSEA. CDR3 region: CSVVTETYEQYF. DNA of the CDR3: TGCAGCGTGGTGACAGAGACCTACGAGCAGTACTTC.

This clone was seen only once. The chain is built from TRBV5-1 and TRBJ1-6, with 7 bases fitting TRBD1. The ends lost 1 base at V and 5 bases at J; junction bases unmatched: 3. From germline, CDR1 is SGHRS and CDR2 YFSETQ. The CDR3 loop spans 15 amino acids. This CDR3 reads CASSLYTGDNSPLHF. In nucleotides, the CDR3 is TGCGCCAGCAGCTTGTATACAGGGGATAATTCACCCCTCCACTTT.

The chain uses TRBV6-5 and TRBJ2-6, with D possibly being TRBD2 (5 bases). The CDR3 runs to 15 residues. CDR1 MNHEY and CDR2 SVGAGI come from the germline V gene. Trimming removed 7 bases from V and 4 bases from J, with 14 bases in between. CDR3 nucleotides: TGTGCCAGCACCCGGGGTGGTCCCGGGGCCAACGTCCTGACTTTC. Protein product: CASTRGGPGANVLTF.

This chain links TRBV5-1 with TRBJ2-7, with D perhaps matching TRBD1 (5 bases). CDR1 is SGHRS, CDR2 YFSETQ, per germline. The V and J ends lost 3 bases and 2 bases respectively, with 15 bases between them. The CDR3 length is 15 residues. For the CDR3, the DNA is TGCGCCAGCAGCTCCCAGGGTCAGGGTGCCTACGAGCAGTACTTC. It yields the protein CASSSQGQGAYEQYF.

This clone appeared once. J is TRBJ1-2 and V is TRBV11-1; D is ambiguous. This CDR3 spans 15 amino acids. CDR1 is SGHAT, CDR2 FQDESV, per germline (reference sequence). V was shortened by 5 bases and J by 0 bases, with 13 bases between the two germline ends. Written as DNA, the CDR3 is TGTGCCAGCAGCCTGCCATGGGGAGCTAACTATGGCTACACCTTC. The encoded protein is CASSLPWGANYGYTF.